A single sample is the source of the 30 T cell receptor beta chains below, sequenced in a study of pediatric ulcerative colitis. Data came from immunoSEQ multiplex PCR; TCRdb stores just in-frame clones and leaves some out. The data contain over 30,000 clones, approximately 78% of them singletons. Rectal tissue came from one to two pinch biopsies taken at colonoscopy. The sample was gut tissue. The source of these receptors is a boy aged 5 to 17 with mild ulcerative colitis.

This clone appeared a few times. J is TRBJ2-7 and V is TRBV5-5; the match to TRBD2 covers 11 bases. The trim removed 2 bases at V and 1 base at J, leaving 5 bases unmatched. Germline V gene data show CDR1 as SGHKS and CDR2 as YYEKEE (reference sequence). The CDR3 runs to 16 residues. CDR3 region: CASSFRGLAESYEQYF. DNA of the CDR3: TGTGCCAGCAGCTTCAGGGGACTAGCGGAATCCTACGAGCAGTACTTC.

This chain connects TRBV5-3 to TRBJ2-7; possible D gene TRBD2, 6 bases. TRBV5-3 is filed as an ORF, its function uncertain. The V gene lost 1 base and the J gene lost 7 bases, with 21 bases spanning the gap. CDR3 length: 16 amino acids. CDR3 residues: CARSLWTAGTPWEQYF. The CDR3 coding sequence is TGTGCCAGAAGCTTGTGGACTGCGGGGACGCCTTGGGAGCAGTACTTC.

The chain joins TRBV29-1 to TRBJ2-7; D remains unclear. Germline CDR1 SQVTM, CDR2 ANQGSEA. The CDR3 consists of 14 residues. V lost 5 bases and J lost 3, with 17 bases in between. The CDR3 DNA reads as TGCAGCGTTCCGGGCCTGGAATCCTACTACGAGCAGTACTTC. The encoded protein is CSVPGLESYYEQYF.

This chain joins TRBV2 and TRBJ1-5; 10 bases line up with TRBD1. CDR1 is SNHLY, CDR2 FYNNEI, per germline. The CDR3 consists of 15 residues. Unmatched junction bases numbered 9, after V lost 7 bases and J lost 6 bases. CDR3 DNA sequence: TGTGCCAGCAAGACAGGGGGCGGAAGAGGTCAGCCCCAGCATTTT. Translating gives CASKTGGGRGQPQHF.

The V and J genes are TRBV7-8 and TRBJ1-4; no firm D call. CDR3 length equals 17 residues. From germline, CDR1 is SGHVS and CDR2 FQNEAQ. V lost 3 bases, J lost 7 bases, and 21 bases lay in between. This CDR3 is CASSLWMGERMAEKLFF. The CDR3 DNA follows: TGTGCCAGCAGCTTGTGGATGGGAGAGAGAATGGCTGAAAAACTGTTTTTT. The whole variable domain, filled in from reference TRBV7-8 and TRBJ1-4, reads GAGVSQSPRYKVAKRGQDVALRCDPISGHVSLFWYQQALGQGPEFLTYFQNEAQLDKSGLPSDRFFAERPEGSVSTLKIQRTQQEDSAVYLCASSLWMGERMAEKLFFGSGTQLSVL.

V usage is TRBV7-9 and J usage is TRBJ1-5; D is undetermined. With 5 bases removed from V and 1 base from J, the gap between germline ends came to 15 bases. Looked up from germline, CDR1 is SEHNR and CDR2 is FQNEAQ (reference sequence). The length of the CDR3 is 16 residues. CDR3 sequence (DNA): TGTGCCAGCAGCCCGACGAGACGGAACAGCAATCAGCCCCAGCATTTT. Protein product: CASSPTRRNSNQPQHF.

The chain joins TRBV5-6 to TRBJ1-2; TRBD1 agrees at 9 bases. Germline assignment: CDR1 SGHDT and CDR2 YYEEEE. The ends lost 3 bases at V and 2 bases at J; junction bases unmatched: 5. This CDR3 has 15 residues. CDR3 amino acids: CASSSWDRENYGYTF. CDR3 nucleotides: TGTGCCAGCAGCTCGTGGGACAGGGAAAACTATGGCTACACCTTC.

V and J are TRBV27 and TRBJ1-2; D not certain. The germline V and J ends were trimmed by 4 bases and 7 bases, with 19 bases remaining between them. In germline, CDR1 is MNHEY, CDR2 SMNVEV (reference sequence). The CDR3 is made up of 15 amino acids. CDR3 bases: TGTGCCAGCAGTTCCCCGACGGGGAGAAGGACTGGCTACACCTTC. It encodes CASSSPTGRRTGYTF.

The chain has TRBV5-4 and TRBJ2-7, with D tentatively TRBD2 (6 bases). CDR3 length: 15 amino acids. The ends were cut back, 3 bases at V and 0 bases at J, with 13 bases in the middle. Per germline, CDR1 SGHNT and CDR2 YYREEE (reference sequence). CDR3 coding DNA: TGTGCCAGCAGCTACCTCCCGACTAGCTCCTACGAGCAGTACTTC. Encoded protein: CASSYLPTSSYEQYF. The entire variable domain, with the rest obtained from reference TRBV5-4 and TRBJ2-7, is as follows: ETGVTQSPTHLIKTRGQQVTLRCSSQSGHNTVSWYQQALGQGPQFIFQYYREEENGRGNFPPRFSGLQFPNYSSELNVNALELDDSALYLCASSYLPTSSYEQYFGPGTRLTVT.

The chain employs TRBV14 and TRBJ2-3; D is perhaps TRBD2 (6 bases). The CDR3 has 15 residues. The germline gives CDR1 SGHDN, CDR2 FVKESK. The ends were cut back, 2 bases at V and 4 bases at J, with 13 bases in the middle. CDR3 coding DNA: TGTGCCAGCAGCCAAAGGTTATGGGGGGCAGATACGCAGTATTTT. It codes for CASSQRLWGADTQYF. Full variable domain (rest looked up from reference TRBV14 and TRBJ2-3): EAGVTQFPSHSVIEKGQTVTLRCDPISGHDNLYWYRRVMGKEIKFLLHFVKESKQDESGMPNNRFLAERTGGTYSTLKVQPAELEDSGVYFCASSQRLWGADTQYFGPGTRLTVL.

J is TRBJ2-1 and V is TRBV19; 10 nucleotides agree with TRBD1. J lost 6 bases, V lost 7 bases, and 9 bases had no gene match. The germline gives CDR1 LNHDA, CDR2 SQIVND (reference sequence). This CDR3 has 15 residues. The CDR3 loop reads CASTRQGAFGNEQFF. The DNA of the CDR3 is TGTGCCAGTACCCGACAGGGGGCTTTTGGCAATGAGCAGTTCTTC.

The rearrangement uses TRBV5-8 and TRBJ1-5, with D perhaps TRBD1 (6 bases). The CDR3 is 14 amino acids. Trimming took off 6 bases at V and 2 bases at J, with 12 bases between the two ends. The V gene's germline CDR1 is SGHTS and CDR2 YDEGEE. The CDR3 spells CASIRGAGNQPQHF. CDR3 nucleotide sequence: TGTGCCAGCATTAGGGGGGCCGGCAATCAGCCCCAGCATTTT.

The chain employs TRBV6-1 and TRBJ2-5; D possibly uses TRBD1 or TRBD2 (5 bases each). V lost 3 bases and J 4 bases, leaving 12 bases between the germline ends. Germline assignment: CDR1 MNHNS and CDR2 SASEGT. The CDR3 covers 14 residues. DNA for the CDR3: TGTGCCAGCAGTGAGGGGACGGACCTAGAGACCCAGTACTTC. Its translation: CASSEGTDLETQYF.

The genes are TRBV19 and TRBJ2-1; TRBD1 is a possible D gene (6 bases). CDR3 length: 18 residues. CDR1 LNHDA and CDR2 SQIVND come from the germline V gene (reference sequence). Deletions cut 5 bases from V and 5 bases from J, with 25 bases between. The CDR3 spells CASSSSAWGPLPNNEQFF. The CDR3 nucleotides are TGTGCCAGTAGTTCTTCCGCGTGGGGGCCCCTCCCTAACAATGAGCAGTTCTTC.

Turning to this clone: The junction shows a germline mismatch at one end, possibly a read error. The chain has TRBV5-4 and TRBJ1-2; 10 positions agree with TRBD1. The length of the CDR3 is 14 residues. The germline gives CDR1 SGHNT, CDR2 YYREEE (reference sequence). The CDR3, as DNA: TGTGCCAGCAGCTTGGGACAGGGGGCGGACAACGGGCTGTTC. Its protein is CASSLGQGADNGLF.

This clone was seen a handful of times. The CDR3: CASSLVGAGGQETQYF. The CDR3 DNA reads TGTGCCAGCAGCTTAGTCGGGGCGGGGGGCCAAGAGACCCAGTACTTC. The chain couples TRBV7-2 to TRBJ2-5, with TRBD2 matching over 8 bases. The CDR3 spans 16 residues. V lost 1 base and J lost 1; bases outside the gene matches: 5. Germline values: CDR1 SGHTA, CDR2 FQGNSA. The full variable domain, rest sourced from reference TRBV7-2 and TRBJ2-5, is GAGVSQSPSNKVTEKGKDVELRCDPISGHTALYWYRQSLGQGLEFLIYFQGNSAPDKSGLPSDRFSAERTGGSVSTLTIQRTQQEDSAVYLCASSLVGAGGQETQYFGPGTRLLVL.

The J gene is TRBJ2-7, the V gene TRBV20-1; D unresolved. Germline V gene sequence: CDR1 DFQATT, CDR2 SNEGSKA (reference sequence). The ends were cut back, 3 bases at V and 3 bases at J, with 6 bases in the middle. The length of the CDR3 is 11 residues. The CDR3 DNA is TGCAGTGCTAGTTCGTACTACGAGCAGTACTTC. It encodes CSASSYYEQYF.

This clone showed up just a few times. The chain links TRBV7-3 to TRBJ1-1; 8 nucleotides agree with TRBD1. Germline lookup yields CDR1 SGHTA and CDR2 FQGTGA. This CDR3 comprises 13 residues. Trimming removed 4 bases from V and 7 bases from J; junction bases left unmatched: 5. CDR3 sequence reads: CASSSTDRGEAFF. The DNA of the CDR3 is TGTGCCAGCAGCTCGACAGACAGGGGTGAAGCTTTCTTT.

This clone was seen more than once but under ten times. This chain uses TRBV4-1 with TRBJ1-6, with D perhaps TRBD1 (6 bases). This CDR3 comprises 18 residues. The V gene lost 1 base and the J gene lost 14 bases, with 27 bases spanning the gap. CDR1 is MGHRA and CDR2 is YSYEKL in the germline V gene. The CDR3 loop reads CASSQASPHITGILALHF. In DNA, the CDR3 is TGCGCCAGCAGCCAAGCAAGCCCCCATATTACAGGGATTTTGGCCCTCCACTTT.

V is TRBV27 and J is TRBJ2-3, with TRBD2 identical over 10 bases. Germline V gene lookup returns CDR1 MNHEY and CDR2 SMNVEV (reference sequence). After removal of 4 bases from V and 5 bases from J, the junction contained 6 bases not matched to a gene. The CDR3 is 15 residues long. CDR3 sequence reads: CASSSSGGAGDTQYF. CDR3 DNA sequence: TGTGCCAGCAGTTCGAGCGGGGGGGCCGGAGATACGCAGTATTTT.

The gene calls are TRBV7-2 and TRBJ1-2; 11 positions agree with TRBD1. Looked up from germline, CDR1 is SGHTA and CDR2 is FQGNSA. The CDR3 length is 13 residues. The V segment lost 5 bases and the J segment 8 bases; nucleotides outside the gene matches: 4. This CDR3 is CASSQDRGQGYTF. The CDR3 DNA sequence: TGTGCCAGCAGCCAGGACAGGGGGCAAGGCTACACCTTC. Combining the CDR3 with reference TRBV7-2 and TRBJ1-2 gives the whole variable domain GAGVSQSPSNKVTEKGKDVELRCDPISGHTALYWYRQSLGQGLEFLIYFQGNSAPDKSGLPSDRFSAERTGGSVSTLTIQRTQQEDSAVYLCASSQDRGQGYTFGSGTRLTVV.

The rearrangement links TRBV5-1 to TRBJ1-1; no clear D gene. The length of the CDR3 is 14 residues. Trimming left V 0 bases short and J 1 base short, with 7 bases between. Per the germline V gene, CDR1 is SGHRS and CDR2 is YFSETQ. CDR3 sequence: CASSLAGPNTEAFF. The CDR3 DNA is TGCGCCAGCAGCTTGGCAGGACCGAACACTGAAGCTTTCTTT.

The chain couples TRBV6-6 to TRBJ1-1; D not certain. Trimming shortened V by 7 bases and J by 2 bases, and 8 bases separated the two germline ends. The CDR3 runs 12 residues. Germline V CDR1 and CDR2: MNHNY, SVGAGI (reference sequence). DNA for the CDR3: TGTGCCAGCACATGGGGAAACACTGAAGCTTTCTTT. This sequence encodes CASTWGNTEAFF.

The chain uses TRBV19 and TRBJ2-7; 8 bases fit TRBD1. Per the germline V gene, CDR1 is LNHDA and CDR2 is SQIVND (reference sequence). With 5 bases clipped from V and 4 bases from J, the junction kept 7 bases outside the gene matches. The CDR3 has 14 residues. The CDR3 nucleotides are TGTGCCAGTAGTGCCAGCGGACAGGGTTACGAGCAGTACTTC. Its protein product is CASSASGQGYEQYF.

The chain couples TRBV19 to TRBJ1-2; D remains unclear. V lost 1 base and J lost 1, with 7 bases in between. Per the germline V gene, CDR1 is LNHDA and CDR2 is SQIVND (reference sequence). This CDR3 has 14 residues. Here the CDR3 reads CASSIAAGNYGYTF. The DNA of the CDR3 is TGTGCCAGTAGTATAGCGGCGGGTAACTATGGCTACACCTTC.

The chain links TRBV19 to TRBJ1-3; no clear D gene. V shed 6 bases and J shed 4 bases, with 16 bases lying between them. Germline CDR1 and CDR2: LNHDA and SQIVND (reference sequence). This CDR3 region has 15 residues. This chain's CDR3 is CASSRNVWGGNTIYF. CDR3 coding DNA: TGTGCCAGTAGCAGGAACGTCTGGGGAGGAAACACCATATATTTT.

The chain joins TRBV6-1 to TRBJ1-1; maybe TRBD1 (6 bases). The CDR3 totals 14 residues. Deletions cut 6 bases from V and 6 bases from J, with 17 bases between. Germline assignment: CDR1 MNHNS and CDR2 SASEGT. The CDR3 bases are TGTGCCAGCAGCGAACTAAGGGGGAGCGCTGAAGCTTTCTTT. Residues: CASSELRGSAEAFF.

The genes are TRBV5-1 and TRBJ2-1, with D hard to call. CDR1 is SGHRS and CDR2 is YFSETQ in the germline V gene. The CDR3 totals 15 residues. The V gene lost 0 bases and the J gene lost 1 base, with 8 bases spanning the gap. The CDR3 DNA reads TGCGCCAGCAGCTTGGAGGTTAATTCCTACAATGAGCAGTTCTTC. This codes for CASSLEVNSYNEQFF.

This chain uses TRBV6-1 with TRBJ2-4, with 7 bases identical to TRBD2. This CDR3 has 14 amino acids. Germline V gives CDR1 MNHNS, CDR2 SASEGT. The J segment lost 3 bases and the V segment lost 10 bases, leaving 9 bases of the junction unmatched. CDR3 sequence reads: CATRGTSDKNIQYF. The CDR3 bases are TGTGCCACCCGGGGCACTAGCGACAAAAACATTCAGTACTTC.

The genes are TRBV9 and TRBJ2-3, with D perhaps matching TRBD1 (5 bases). V lost 2 bases and J lost 1, with 5 bases in between. Germline values: CDR1 SGDLS, CDR2 YYNGEE. The CDR3 spans 13 residues. This chain's CDR3 is CASSVTGTDTQYF. CDR3 in DNA: TGTGCCAGCAGCGTGACAGGCACAGATACGCAGTATTTT. Using reference TRBV9 and TRBJ2-3 for the parts outside the CDR3, the full variable domain is DSGVTQTPKHLITATGQRVTLRCSPRSGDLSVYWYQQSLDQGLQFLIQYYNGEERAKGNILERFSAQQFPDLHSELNLSSLELGDSALYFCASSVTGTDTQYFGPGTRLTVL.